One and the same sample provided the 15 T cell receptor beta chains below, sequenced in a study of T and B cells in COVID-19 patients. BIOMED2 TRB-A/B primer pools were used in multiplex TRB PCR. TCRdb used MiXCR to reprocess the multiplex PCR reads, holding one entry per CDR3 protein. The sample holds 5,500 to 6,000 distinct CDR3 sequences, 27% seen once. From blood, about 250-500 ng of genomic DNA served as TRB template. Sequencing input: blood. Receptors originate from a human donor with active COVID-19. The donor label of this sample is uncertain.

This clonotype was observed a handful of times. Here the CDR3 DNA reads TGTGCCTGGAGTGTACTGGGGGCGTCGGGCACTGAAGCTTTCTTT. Its protein is CAWSVLGASGTEAFF. The chain has TRBV30 and TRBJ1-1; tentative D call: TRBD1 (6 bases). Germline V gene data show CDR1 as GTSNPN and CDR2 as SVGIG (reference sequence). The CDR3 is made up of 15 amino acids. V dropped 0 bases and J dropped 4 bases, with 15 bases sitting between them.

The chain recombines TRBV29-1 with TRBJ2-1; TRBD1 matches at 8 bases. Per germline, CDR1 SQVTM and CDR2 ANQGSEA. The V segment lost 6 bases and the J segment 3 bases; nucleotides outside the gene matches: 7. The CDR3 has 14 residues. CDR3 sequence (DNA): TGCAGCGTAGGGCCAGGGGGCAACTACAATGAGCAGTTCTTC. The encoded protein is CSVGPGGNYNEQFF.

This clonotype is judged medium-sized. V gene TRBV6-2 or TRBV6-3 combines with J gene TRBJ2-7; 13 nucleotides agree with TRBD2. The CDR3 totals 15 residues. Unmatched junction bases numbered 5, after V lost 5 bases and J lost 4 bases. Per the germline V gene, CDR1 is MNHEY and CDR2 is SVGEGT. DNA of the CDR3: TGTGCCAGCAGTAACGGACTAGCGGGGGTATACGAGCAGTACTTC. Translated, it gives CASSNGLAGVYEQYF.

By its share, this clonotype is medium-sized. This chain uses TRBV6-5 with TRBJ2-7; 10 nucleotides align to TRBD1. The trim removed 2 bases at V and 5 bases at J, leaving 3 bases unmatched. This CDR3 contains 14 residues. The V gene's germline CDR1 is MNHEY and CDR2 SVGAGI. CDR3 amino acids: CASSYGTGANEQYF. Written as DNA, the CDR3 is TGTGCCAGCAGTTACGGGACAGGGGCGAACGAGCAGTACTTC.

By share of the sample, this clonotype is medium-sized (0.01 to 0.1%). The chain is built from TRBV30 and TRBJ2-1; D is unclear. CDR1 is GTSNPN and CDR2 is SVGIG in the germline V gene (reference sequence). V dropped 0 bases and J dropped 10 bases, with 13 bases sitting between them. This CDR3 has 13 residues. CDR3 in amino acids: CAWSVRPPSEQFF. CDR3 DNA: TGTGCCTGGAGTGTACGACCCCCAAGCGAGCAGTTCTTC.

The rearrangement uses TRBV6-5 and TRBJ2-5, with 12 bases fitting TRBD2. With V trimmed by 10 bases and J by 5 bases, 14 bases remained unmatched. The CDR3 totals 16 residues. CDR1 and CDR2 from the germline V gene are MNHEY and SVGAGI. The CDR3 DNA follows: TGTGCCATCAGCCTAGCGGGAGGGCCGGGGCGGGAGACCCAGTACTTC. It encodes CAISLAGGPGRETQYF.

This clonotype is medium-sized. The gene calls are TRBV6-5 and TRBJ2-3, with D hard to call. This CDR3 comprises 16 residues. The V end lost 5 bases, the J end lost 1 base, and 16 bases lay between the germline ends. Germline V gene lookup returns CDR1 MNHEY and CDR2 SVGAGI. CDR3 sequence reads: CASSLSPGLRTDTQYF. CDR3 sequence (DNA): TGTGCCAGCAGTCTATCCCCCGGTCTTCGCACAGATACGCAGTATTTT.

This clonotype is judged medium-sized (0.01 to 0.1%). The chain is built from TRBV6-2 or TRBV6-3 and TRBJ2-7; TRBD1 is a possible D gene (6 bases). Germline CDR1 is MNHEY and CDR2 is SVGEGT. The CDR3 length is 13 residues. Between the trimmed V and J ends, which lost 7 bases and 7 bases, there was a span of 17 bases. The CDR3, as DNA: TGTGCCAGCACTACGGACAGACACGGGGAGCAGTACTTC. Residues: CASTTDRHGEQYF.

A single count supports this clonotype. A much larger clone is a single base away; this may be a read error. This chain joins TRBV6-1 and TRBJ1-6; tentative D call: TRBD1 (6 bases). Trimming removed 5 bases from V and 10 bases from J, with 21 bases in between. The CDR3 consists of 16 residues. Germline V gives CDR1 MNHNS, CDR2 SASEGT. Here the CDR3 reads CASSRARGRGNSPLHF. The CDR3 nucleotides are TGTGCCAGCAGTCGAGCGAGGGGCAGGGGAAACTCACCCCTCCACTTT.

Judged by abundance, this clonotype is medium-sized. This chain joins TRBV19 and TRBJ2-3, with D possibly being TRBD1 (6 bases). Germline CDR1 reads LNHDA; CDR2 reads SQIVND (reference sequence). V shed 6 bases and J shed 0 bases, with 22 bases lying between them. The CDR3 is 18 residues long. The CDR3 coding sequence is TGTGCCAGTAGGAGGGGGATCTTAGAGACATCGAGCACAGATACGCAGTATTTT. Protein product: CASRRGILETSSTDTQYF.

The chain has TRBV6-2 or TRBV6-3 and TRBJ1-5; 7 bases line up with TRBD1. The CDR3 contains 16 residues. Germline values: CDR1 MNHEY, CDR2 SVGEGT. The trim removed 5 bases at V and 3 bases at J, leaving 10 bases unmatched. CDR3 nucleotide sequence: TGTGCCAGCAGTCCGATCTTGGGACAGTTCAATCAGCCCCAGCATTTT. Translated: CASSPILGQFNQPQHF.

CDR3 sequence reads: CASSPPNRGTRIEAFF. The CDR3 region has the DNA TGTGCCAGCTCACCACCAAATAGGGGGACAAGAATTGAAGCTTTCTTT. This chain links TRBV18 with TRBJ1-1; weak D call: TRBD1 (6 bases). The CDR3 extends over 16 amino acids. V lost 0 bases and J lost 7, with 18 bases in between. CDR1 is KGHSH, CDR2 LQKENI, per germline. Complete variable domain (other parts from reference TRBV18 and TRBJ1-1): NAGVMQNPRHLVRRRGQEARLRCSPMKGHSHVYWYRQLPEEGLKFMVYLQKENIIDESGMPKERFSAEFPKEGPSILRIQQVVRGDSAAYFCASSPPNRGTRIEAFFGQGTRLTVV.

This clonotype appeared a few times. V gene TRBV7-6 combines with J gene TRBJ2-5, with D possibly being TRBD1 (5 bases). The V gene's germline CDR1 is SGHVS and CDR2 FNYEAQ. V was clipped by 2 bases and J by 5 bases, with 12 bases between them. The CDR3 runs 14 residues. The CDR3 here is CASSLRQGGETQYF. The CDR3 region has the DNA TGTGCCAGCAGCTTACGGCAGGGCGGCGAGACCCAGTACTTC.

Sample share makes this clonotype medium-sized. The chain has TRBV5-4 and TRBJ1-4, with D uncertain. Trimming left V 0 bases short and J 5 bases short, with 8 bases between. CDR1 and CDR2 (germline): SGHNT, YYREEE (reference sequence). The CDR3 spans 14 residues. CDR3 amino acids: CASSLGRTNEKLFF. The CDR3 DNA sequence: TGTGCCAGCAGCTTGGGCAGGACGAATGAAAAACTGTTTTTT. The entire variable domain, with the rest obtained from reference TRBV5-4 and TRBJ1-4, is as follows: ETGVTQSPTHLIKTRGQQVTLRCSSQSGHNTVSWYQQALGQGPQFIFQYYREEENGRGNFPPRFSGLQFPNYSSELNVNALELDDSALYLCASSLGRTNEKLFFGSGTQLSVL.

This clonotype is labeled medium-sized (0.01 to 0.1%). The chain recombines TRBV19 with TRBJ2-5, with 7 bases matching TRBD2. CDR1 LNHDA and CDR2 SQIVND come from the germline V gene (reference sequence). This CDR3 comprises 13 residues. CDR3 loop: CAASGVDEETQYF. The CDR3 DNA sequence: TGTGCAGCAAGCGGGGTCGACGAGGAGACCCAGTACTTC.